This T cell receptor (beta chain) is from a study of blood T cell repertoires in COVID-19. Authors' data handling: Amplification with reference gene primers provided the estimates of nucleated cell counts. Generated by immunoSEQ multiplex PCR, the TCRdb table keeps only in-frame clones and is missing some. That table furnishes V, J and clone size, whereas the DNA furnished D and trimming. Among about 36,000 clones listed, 80% to 90% were seen once. The germline V gene has CDR1 LNHDA and CDR2 SQIVND (reference sequence). The CDR3 extends over 16 amino acids. V lost 0 bases, J lost 6 bases, and 15 bases lay in between.

Sequences were obtained from peripheral blood. The TCR comes from a human donor in a cohort sampled during active or convalescent COVID-19. The donor label of this sample is uncertain. The chain carries TRBV19 and TRBJ1-5, with D perhaps matching TRBD1 (6 bases). CDR3 region: CASSIDLAAGVQPQHF. Here the CDR3 DNA reads TGTGCCAGTAGTATAGATCTGGCGGCAGGGGTTCAGCCCCAGCATTTT.